The rows below give T cell receptor beta chains drawn from one sample of a study of CD8+CD57+ T cells in acquired aplastic anemia. MiXCR, applied by TCRdb to the reads, yields one record per CDR3 protein. The sample lists 200,000 to 250,000 distinct CDR3 sequences, about 59% occurring once. The material sequenced was sorted CD4+, CD8+, or CD8+CD57+ T cells (not recorded which) from PBMCs. These receptors were taken from a human donor in good health. The CDR3 runs from the conserved cysteine through the conserved F or W. The D gene is left open where the match is weak. The size of a clone is reported for some rows only, either as once, few or many, or as a class for expanded clones.

-,-,TRBJ2-7,TRBV7-8,CASSLAVGQPEVSEQYF,TGTGCCAGCAGCTTAGCCGTCGGGCAGCCCGAGGTAAGCGAGCAGTACTTC
once,-,TRBJ1-2,TRBV10-3,CAISSRQPIPTNYGYTF,TGTGCCATCAGTTCACGCCAGCCAATCCCCACAAACTATGGCTACACCTTC
-,TRBD1,TRBJ2-5,TRBV7-9,CASSPGQGAEETQYF,TGTGCCAGCAGCCCAGGACAGGGGGCTGAAGAGACCCAGTACTTC
many,TRBD1,TRBJ2-7,TRBV4-1,CASSQGQGLSYEQYF,TGCGCCAGCAGCCAAGGACAGGGTTTGTCCTACGAGCAGTACTTC
-,TRBD1,TRBJ1-4,TRBV12-3/TRBV12-4,CASSDPGQGVEKLFF,TGTGCCAGCAGTGACCCGGGACAGGGAGTGGAAAAACTGTTTTTT
-,-,TRBJ1-5,TRBV7-9,CASSQEGGGYQPQHF,TGCGCCAGCAGCCAAGAAGGAGGGGGATATCAGCCCCAGCATTTT
few,-,TRBJ2-7,TRBV7-9,CASSLAQYEQYF,TGTGCCAGCAGCTTAGCGCAATACGAGCAGTACTTC
-,-,TRBJ2-2,TRBV10-3,CAIKGTDTSNTGELFF,TGTGCCATCAAGGGGACCGATACTTCGAACACCGGGGAGCTGTTTTTT
-,-,TRBJ1-5,TRBV27,CASSPIGNSNQPQHF,TGTGCCAGCAGTCCCATCGGGAATAGCAATCAGCCCCAGCATTTT
-,TRBD1,TRBJ2-7,TRBV2,CASRPGQGNPEQYF,TGTGCCAGCAGACCGGGACAGGGTAATCCCGAGCAGTACTTC
-,-,TRBJ2-5,TRBV5-6,CASSRDGMETQYF,TGCGCCAGCAGCCGAGACGGGATGGAGACCCAGTACTTC
few,-,TRBJ2-7,TRBV7-8,CASSLSLRSEQYF,TGTGCCAGCAGCTTAAGCCTCCGGAGCGAGCAGTACTTC
-,TRBD2,TRBJ2-5,TRBV20-1,CSGTSGGADQETQYF,TGCAGTGGGACTAGCGGGGGGGCTGACCAAGAGACCCAGTACTTC
-,-,TRBJ1-6,TRBV6-6,CASSYKAAEPLHF,TGTGCCAGCAGTTATAAGGCAGCGGAGCCCCTCCACTTT
few,-,TRBJ2-1,TRBV7-8,CASSPRLEMRNNEQFF,TGTGCCAGCAGCCCCCGCCTGGAGATGCGCAACAATGAGCAGTTCTTC
-,TRBD1,TRBJ1-1,TRBV29-1,CSVKGTGRTEAFF,TGCAGCGTAAAGGGGACAGGGAGGACTGAAGCTTTCTTT
many,-,TRBJ2-2,TRBV2,CASTEHGSGLFAGELFF,TGTGCCAGCACCGAGCACGGGTCGGGTTTGTTTGCCGGGGAGCTGTTTTTT
-,-,TRBJ2-1,TRBV7-3,CASSSSLSSYNEQFF,TGTGCCAGCAGCTCAAGTCTAAGCTCCTACAATGAGCAGTTCTTC
-,-,TRBJ2-7,TRBV2,CASTDRRGQSGEQYF,TGTGCCAGCACCGATAGGCGGGGGCAGTCGGGTGAGCAGTACTTC
-,-,TRBJ2-5,TRBV5-1,CASSLGLTLQETQYF,TGCGCCAGCAGCTTGGGACTAACTCTCCAAGAGACCCAGTACTTC
-,-,TRBJ1-1,TRBV25-1,CASSEDTEAFF,TGTGCCAGCAGTGAGGACACTGAAGCTTTCTTT
once,-,TRBJ1-5,TRBV7-9,CASSLKGQPQHF,TGTGCCAGCAGCTTAAAGGGTCAGCCCCAGCATTTT
-,-,TRBJ2-7,TRBV7-9,CASSFFDKDEQYF,TGTGCCAGCAGCTTCTTCGACAAGGACGAGCAGTACTTC
-,-,TRBJ2-3,TRBV20-1,CSAFRLPKTDTQYF,TGCAGTGCTTTTAGGCTCCCTAAGACAGATACGCAGTATTTT
-,-,TRBJ1-6,TRBV15,CATSRRTVNSPLHF,TGTGCCACCAGCAGAAGGACGGTAAATTCACCCCTCCACTTT
-,-,TRBJ1-5,TRBV7-9,CASSLGGGTQHF,TGTGCCAGCAGCTTGGGGGGGGGCACCCAGCATTTT
many,TRBD1,TRBJ2-7,TRBV16,CASSQSGGSYEQYF,TGTGCCAGCAGCCAGTCAGGGGGCTCCTACGAGCAGTACTTC
-,-,TRBJ1-1,TRBV7-9,CASSVGRGITEAFF,TGTGCCAGCAGCGTTGGCCGAGGCATCACTGAAGCTTTCTTT
many,-,TRBJ1-2,TRBV6-9,CASLVRNYGYTF,TGTGCCAGCCTAGTGCGGAACTATGGCTACACCTTC
-,TRBD1,TRBJ1-5,TRBV2,CASVYQTGGNQPQHF,TGTGCCAGCGTTTACCAGACAGGGGGCAATCAGCCCCAGCATTTT
-,-,TRBJ2-2,TRBV24-1,CATSDQRTGGNTGELFF,TGTGCCACCAGTGATCAACGGACGGGTGGGAACACCGGGGAGCTGTTTTTT
-,-,TRBJ1-2,TRBV12-3/TRBV12-4,CASSPPNFNYGYTF,TGTGCCAGCTCACCACCGAATTTCAACTATGGCTACACCTTC
many,TRBD2,TRBJ2-2,TRBV12-3/TRBV12-4,CASRTSGANTGELFF,TGTGCCAGCAGGACTAGCGGGGCGAACACCGGGGAGCTGTTTTTT
-,-,TRBJ1-1,TRBV29-1,CSALTGNTEAFF,TGCAGCGCCTTGACTGGGAACACTGAAGCTTTCTTT
-,-,TRBJ1-2,TRBV12-3/TRBV12-4,CASSPGTSGGAAGYTF,TGTGCCAGCAGTCCCGGGACTAGCGGGGGGGCAGCTGGCTACACCTTC
-,TRBD1,TRBJ2-2,TRBV2,CASNMDRGYGELFF,TGTGCCAGCAATATGGACAGGGGGTACGGGGAGCTGTTTTTT
-,-,TRBJ2-1,TRBV7-8,CASSRRTYNEQFF,TGTGCCAGCAGCCGCCGGACTTACAATGAGCAGTTCTTC
-,TRBD1,TRBJ2-1,TRBV7-9,CASSSGTGYYNEQFF,TGTGCCAGCAGCTCAGGGACAGGCTACTACAATGAGCAGTTCTTC
-,TRBD1,TRBJ1-2,TRBV20-1,CSARAHPIDRASYGYTF,TGCAGTGCTAGAGCCCATCCAATAGACAGGGCGTCCTATGGCTACACCTTC